The T cell receptor (beta chain) under discussion was sequenced for a study of cytomegalovirus exposure and HLA in healthy donors. Whole-study results and caveats: Trimming of TCR beta V- and J-genes showed a link, identified in a later analysis, to a missense DCLRE1C variant.

V lost 4 bases and J lost 4, with 14 bases in between. The CDR3 length is 15 residues. The germline CDR1 and CDR2 sequences are MDHEN and SYDVKM. Use of 60 Vbeta and 13 Jbeta primers characterized the PCR. Generated by immunoSEQ multiplex PCR, the TCRdb table keeps only in-frame clones and is missing some. This sample has about 120,000 clones, with approximately 81% found just once. In regard to this clone: The antigen remains unidentified.

Sequencing input: PBMCs. The clonotype comes from a woman under 40 in good health and CMV-seronegative. The V and J genes are TRBV28 and TRBJ2-1; no clear D. CDR3 in amino acids: CASSSPTPGYNEQFF. As DNA, the CDR3 is TGTGCCAGCAGTTCCCCTACCCCCGGTTACAATGAGCAGTTCTTC.